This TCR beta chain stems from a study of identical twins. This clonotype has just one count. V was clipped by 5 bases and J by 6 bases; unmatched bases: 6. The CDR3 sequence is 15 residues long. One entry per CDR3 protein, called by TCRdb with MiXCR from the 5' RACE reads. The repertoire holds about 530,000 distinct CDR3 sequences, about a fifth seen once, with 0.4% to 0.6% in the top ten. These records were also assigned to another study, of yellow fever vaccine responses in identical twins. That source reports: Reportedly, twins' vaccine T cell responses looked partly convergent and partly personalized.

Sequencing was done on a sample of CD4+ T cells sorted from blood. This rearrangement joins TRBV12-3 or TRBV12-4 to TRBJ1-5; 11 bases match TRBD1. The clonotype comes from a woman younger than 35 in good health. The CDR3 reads CASSPGQGASQPQHF. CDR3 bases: TGTGCCAGCAGTCCCGGACAGGGGGCGAGTCAGCCCCAGCATTTT.